The rows below give T cell receptor beta chains drawn from one sample of a study of identical twins. MiXCR was run by TCRdb on the 5' RACE reads, yielding one entry per CDR3 protein. This repertoire shows roughly 720,000 distinct CDR3 sequences, about 20% found once; its top ten account for around 12%. The same sample was also used in a study of T cells expressing NK-cell markers.

What was sequenced was PBMCs. Source of these receptors: a woman aged 18-29 years in good health. The CDR3 runs from the conserved cysteine through the conserved F or W. Fields, in order: clone size, V gene, D gene, J gene, CDR3 protein, CDR3 DNA. The D gene is left open where the match is weak. The size field is filled for only some rows; it gives once, few, many or a size class.

abundance: few
v_gene: TRBV7-9
d_gene: -
j_gene: TRBJ1-2
CDR3aa: CASSSPGTANYGYTF
CDR3nt: TGTGCCAGCAGCTCACCTGGGACGGCTAACTATGGCTACACCTTC

abundance: few
v_gene: TRBV12-3/TRBV12-4
d_gene: -
j_gene: TRBJ2-3
CDR3aa: CASSLRSGSTDTQYF
CDR3nt: TGTGCCAGCAGTTTAAGGAGCGGCAGCACAGATACGCAGTATTTT

abundance: -
v_gene: TRBV9
d_gene: -
j_gene: TRBJ1-6
CDR3aa: CASSVQGDSPLHF
CDR3nt: TGTGCCAGCAGCGTGCAGGGAGATTCACCCCTCCACTTT

abundance: -
v_gene: TRBV6-4
d_gene: -
j_gene: TRBJ2-6
CDR3aa: CASSDATPHGQSGANVLTF
CDR3nt: TGTGCCAGCAGTGACGCAACGCCCCATGGACAGTCCGGGGCCAACGTCCTGACTTTC

abundance: many
v_gene: TRBV12-3/TRBV12-4
d_gene: TRBD1
j_gene: TRBJ1-1
CDR3aa: CASSFGQGATEAFF
CDR3nt: TGTGCCAGCAGTTTCGGACAGGGGGCCACTGAAGCTTTCTTT

abundance: few
v_gene: TRBV12-3/TRBV12-4
d_gene: -
j_gene: TRBJ1-2
CDR3aa: CATAQGSYGYTF
CDR3nt: TGTGCCACTGCACAGGGTAGCTATGGCTACACCTTC

abundance: many
v_gene: TRBV5-5
d_gene: TRBD2
j_gene: TRBJ2-1
CDR3aa: CASSLSTSGRNEQFF
CDR3nt: TGTGCCAGCAGCTTGAGTACTAGCGGGAGGAATGAGCAGTTCTTC

abundance: few
v_gene: TRBV2
d_gene: -
j_gene: TRBJ1-2
CDR3aa: CASSREILYGYTF
CDR3nt: TGTGCCAGCAGTCGGGAGATCCTCTATGGCTACACCTTC

abundance: -
v_gene: TRBV6-6
d_gene: -
j_gene: TRBJ2-3
CDR3aa: CASRVPDTQYF
CDR3nt: TGTGCCAGCAGGGTCCCAGATACGCAGTATTTT

abundance: -
v_gene: TRBV12-5
d_gene: -
j_gene: TRBJ2-1
CDR3aa: CASGLVRPGEQFF
CDR3nt: TGTGCTAGTGGTTTGGTACGGCCTGGTGAGCAGTTCTTC

abundance: -
v_gene: TRBV5-5
d_gene: -
j_gene: TRBJ1-1
CDR3aa: CASSLWWGGFNTEAFF
CDR3nt: TGTGCCAGCAGCTTGTGGTGGGGAGGCTTTAACACTGAAGCTTTCTTT

abundance: few
v_gene: TRBV12-3/TRBV12-4
d_gene: TRBD2
j_gene: TRBJ2-1
CDR3aa: CASSFRGLAGVYNEQFF
CDR3nt: TGTGCCAGCAGTTTCAGAGGACTAGCGGGCGTCTACAATGAGCAGTTCTTC

abundance: -
v_gene: TRBV20-1
d_gene: -
j_gene: TRBJ2-3
CDR3aa: CSAAKTRGTDTQYF
CDR3nt: TGCAGTGCAGCAAAAACTAGAGGCACAGATACGCAGTATTTT

abundance: many
v_gene: TRBV12-3/TRBV12-4
d_gene: -
j_gene: TRBJ2-7
CDR3aa: CASSSTDRNEQYF
CDR3nt: TGTGCCAGCAGTTCCACCGACAGGAACGAGCAGTACTTC

abundance: few
v_gene: TRBV2
d_gene: -
j_gene: TRBJ2-5
CDR3aa: CASSEGVAVRKTQYF
CDR3nt: TGTGCCAGCAGTGAAGGTGTGGCGGTGCGAAAGACCCAGTACTTC

abundance: few
v_gene: TRBV7-9
d_gene: TRBD2
j_gene: TRBJ2-1
CDR3aa: CASSQGTSGNYNEQFF
CDR3nt: TGTGCCAGCAGCCAGGGGACTAGCGGGAATTACAATGAGCAGTTCTTC

abundance: once
v_gene: TRBV18
d_gene: -
j_gene: TRBJ1-2
CDR3aa: CASSPPGSTPYGYTF
CDR3nt: TGTGCCAGCTCACCACCGGGCAGCACGCCCTATGGCTACACCTTC

abundance: few
v_gene: TRBV3-1
d_gene: TRBD2
j_gene: TRBJ2-3
CDR3aa: CASSFRGGRADTQYF
CDR3nt: TGTGCCAGCAGCTTCCGGGGGGGCAGGGCAGATACGCAGTATTTT

abundance: -
v_gene: TRBV11-2
d_gene: TRBD2
j_gene: TRBJ2-2
CDR3aa: CASSLDLGLAGHTGELFF
CDR3nt: TGTGCCAGCAGCTTAGACCTGGGACTAGCGGGACACACCGGGGAGCTGTTTTTT

abundance: many
v_gene: TRBV19
d_gene: TRBD2
j_gene: TRBJ2-1
CDR3aa: CASRGRSGRAYNEQFF
CDR3nt: TGTGCCAGTAGGGGCAGAAGCGGGAGGGCCTACAATGAGCAGTTCTTC

abundance: -
v_gene: TRBV7-2
d_gene: -
j_gene: TRBJ2-5
CDR3aa: CASGNMGIIRRETQYF
CDR3nt: TGTGCCAGCGGAAATATGGGGATAATTAGGAGAGAGACCCAGTACTTC

abundance: few
v_gene: TRBV4-2
d_gene: -
j_gene: TRBJ2-7
CDR3aa: CASSQESTASYEQYF
CDR3nt: TGTGCCAGCAGCCAAGAGTCCACCGCCTCCTACGAGCAGTACTTC

abundance: few
v_gene: TRBV20-1
d_gene: -
j_gene: TRBJ2-2
CDR3aa: CSASGRGELFF
CDR3nt: TGCAGTGCTAGTGGCCGCGGGGAGCTGTTTTTT

abundance: -
v_gene: TRBV14
d_gene: TRBD1
j_gene: TRBJ2-1
CDR3aa: CASSPRTGGSYNEQFF
CDR3nt: TGTGCCAGCAGCCCCCGGACAGGGGGCTCCTACAATGAGCAGTTCTTC

abundance: -
v_gene: TRBV9
d_gene: -
j_gene: TRBJ2-5
CDR3aa: CASSVARGAETQYF
CDR3nt: TGTGCCAGCAGCGTAGCAAGGGGCGCAGAGACCCAGTACTTC

abundance: few
v_gene: TRBV6-5
d_gene: -
j_gene: TRBJ2-6
CDR3aa: CASSYSRTGANVLTF
CDR3nt: TGTGCCAGCAGTTACTCGCGGACTGGGGCCAACGTCCTGACTTTC

abundance: few
v_gene: TRBV3-1
d_gene: -
j_gene: TRBJ1-2
CDR3aa: CASSLTPRTYGYTF
CDR3nt: TGTGCCAGCAGCCTCACTCCAAGGACGTATGGCTACACCTTC

abundance: few
v_gene: TRBV5-1
d_gene: -
j_gene: TRBJ2-5
CDR3aa: CASSIEEGRTSWETQYF
CDR3nt: TGCGCCAGCAGCATCGAAGAGGGACGCACGTCCTGGGAGACCCAGTACTTC

abundance: many
v_gene: TRBV5-1
d_gene: TRBD2
j_gene: TRBJ2-1
CDR3aa: CASSLTSGAGGYYNEQFF
CDR3nt: TGCGCCAGCAGCTTGACCTCAGGAGCGGGGGGGTACTACAATGAGCAGTTCTTC

abundance: few
v_gene: TRBV20-1
d_gene: -
j_gene: TRBJ2-1
CDR3aa: CSARDPGARGSNEQFF
CDR3nt: TGCAGTGCTAGAGATCCGGGGGCGAGAGGGTCCAATGAGCAGTTCTTC

abundance: -
v_gene: TRBV7-2
d_gene: -
j_gene: TRBJ2-2
CDR3aa: CASSLVALGTGELFF
CDR3nt: TGTGCCAGCAGCTTAGTCGCACTAGGCACCGGGGAGCTGTTTTTT